This T cell receptor (beta chain) was recovered during a study of PD-L1 blockade in urothelial cancer. Background on the study: Blood samples had a median of 141,255 T cells. General study results and limits: Lower than median blood TCR clonality before treatment predicted better survival. Greater 3-week expansion of tumor-associated blood clones was recorded for durable-benefit patients.

The CDR3 covers 14 residues. This table comes from immunoSEQ multiplex PCR, and its TCRdb copy is limited to in-frame clones, with some not included. The data show over 30,000 clones, about 80% seen once. Remarks on this clone: The antigen is not known.

Time point indicated: pretreatment peripheral blood. This receptor was identified in a man aged 60 to 69 with urothelial cancer. The specimen was PBMCs, collected around atezolizumab (anti-PD-L1) treatment. J is TRBJ1-6 and V is TRBV1; TRBD1, the D gene given by the table, was not confirmed from the DNA. TRBV1 is annotated as a pseudogene. For the CDR3, the DNA is TGCACCAGCAGCCAAGCAGGAAGAAATTCACCCCTCCACTTT. As protein: CTSSQAGRNSPLHF.